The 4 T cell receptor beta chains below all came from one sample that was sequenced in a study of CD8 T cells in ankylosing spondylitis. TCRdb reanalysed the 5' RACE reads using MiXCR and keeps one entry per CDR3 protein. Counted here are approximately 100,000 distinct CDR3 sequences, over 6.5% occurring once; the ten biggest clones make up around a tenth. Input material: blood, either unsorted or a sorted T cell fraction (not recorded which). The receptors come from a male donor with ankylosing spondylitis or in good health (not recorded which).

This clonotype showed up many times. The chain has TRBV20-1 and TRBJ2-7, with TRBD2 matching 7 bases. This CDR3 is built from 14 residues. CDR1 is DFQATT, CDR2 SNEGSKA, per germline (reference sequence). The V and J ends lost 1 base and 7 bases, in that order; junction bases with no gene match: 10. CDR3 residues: CSARAAREGGEQYF. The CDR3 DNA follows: TGCAGTGCTAGAGCAGCCAGGGAGGGTGGAGAGCAGTACTTC.

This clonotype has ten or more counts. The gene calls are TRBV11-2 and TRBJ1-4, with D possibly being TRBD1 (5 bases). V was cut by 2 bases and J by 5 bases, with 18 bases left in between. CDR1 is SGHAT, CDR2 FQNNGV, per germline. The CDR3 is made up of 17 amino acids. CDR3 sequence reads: CASSLWLGPRRNEKLFF. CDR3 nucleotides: TGTGCCAGCAGCTTATGGCTGGGGCCTCGGAGAAATGAAAAACTGTTTTTT.

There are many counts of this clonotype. For the CDR3, the DNA is TGCGCCAGCAGCCAAGAACAGGAGTCGGATTCACCCCTCCACTTT. It codes for CASSQEQESDSPLHF. This chain links TRBV4-3 with TRBJ1-6, with a weak D call TRBD1 (5 bases). The CDR3 spans 15 residues. Germline assignment: CDR1 LGHNA and CDR2 YSLEER. Trimming left V 0 bases short and J 8 bases short, with 11 bases between.

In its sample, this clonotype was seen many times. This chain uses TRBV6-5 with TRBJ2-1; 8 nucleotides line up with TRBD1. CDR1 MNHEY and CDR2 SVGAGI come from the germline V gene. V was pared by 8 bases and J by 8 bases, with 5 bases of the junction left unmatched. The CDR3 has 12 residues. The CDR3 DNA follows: TGTGCCAGCCGGACAGGGTTGGATGAGCAGTTCTTC. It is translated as CASRTGLDEQFF.